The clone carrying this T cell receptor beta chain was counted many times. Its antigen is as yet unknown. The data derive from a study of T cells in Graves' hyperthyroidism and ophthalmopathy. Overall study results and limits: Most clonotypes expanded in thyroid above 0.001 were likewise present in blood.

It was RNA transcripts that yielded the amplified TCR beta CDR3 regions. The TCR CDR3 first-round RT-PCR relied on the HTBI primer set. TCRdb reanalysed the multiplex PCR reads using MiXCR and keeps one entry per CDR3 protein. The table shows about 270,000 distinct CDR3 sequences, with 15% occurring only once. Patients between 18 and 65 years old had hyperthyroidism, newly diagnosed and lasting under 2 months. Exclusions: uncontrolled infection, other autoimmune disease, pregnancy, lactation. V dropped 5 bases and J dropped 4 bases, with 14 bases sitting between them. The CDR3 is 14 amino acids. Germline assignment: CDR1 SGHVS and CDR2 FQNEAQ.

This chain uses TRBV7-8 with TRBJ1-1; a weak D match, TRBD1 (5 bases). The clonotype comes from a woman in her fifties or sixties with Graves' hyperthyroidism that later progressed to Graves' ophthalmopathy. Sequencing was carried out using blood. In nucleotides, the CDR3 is TGTGCCAGCAGCCTGGCGGGGGGGGGCACTGAAGCTTTCTTT. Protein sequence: CASSLAGGGTEAFF.